Listed below are T cell receptor beta chains from one sample, sequenced in a study of blood T cell repertoires in COVID-19. TCRdb's copy holds only in-frame clones and misses some; the assay was immunoSEQ multiplex PCR. This table has 130,000 to 150,000 clones, around 87% appearing once. Material: PBMCs or T cells enriched from blood (not recorded which). These receptor sequences come from a woman between 40 and 50 years old who had been exposed to COVID-19. The CDR3 runs from the conserved cysteine through the conserved F or W.

CDR3aa: CASSATGGPTYEQYF
v_gene: TRBV9
len: 15
j_gene: TRBJ2-7

CDR3aa: CASSDREGRLETQYF
v_gene: TRBV9
len: 15
j_gene: TRBJ2-5

CDR3aa: CASSEWGRATSGGLDTQYF
v_gene: TRBV9
len: 19
j_gene: TRBJ2-3

CDR3aa: CATTPGTGVSNQPQHF
v_gene: TRBV24-1
len: 16
j_gene: TRBJ1-5

CDR3aa: CASSEIGAVNSPLHF
v_gene: TRBV6-1
len: 15
j_gene: TRBJ1-6

CDR3aa: CASSLSSGNEQFF
v_gene: TRBV5-4
len: 13
j_gene: TRBJ2-1

CDR3aa: CASSPTPRYTEAFF
v_gene: TRBV6-5
len: 14
j_gene: TRBJ1-1

CDR3aa: CATSEPGTGRNEQFF
v_gene: TRBV24-1
len: 15
j_gene: TRBJ2-1

CDR3aa: CASSVRALAGGPPDTQYF
v_gene: TRBV2
len: 18
j_gene: TRBJ2-3

CDR3aa: CATKPGTGTDTQYF
v_gene: TRBV18
len: 14
j_gene: TRBJ2-3

CDR3aa: CASTHGRGNIYTEAFF
v_gene: TRBV6-6
len: 16
j_gene: TRBJ1-1

CDR3aa: CASSLEWYRVLGASTDTQYF
v_gene: TRBV11-3
len: 20
j_gene: TRBJ2-3

CDR3aa: CAIRAGTGGAEQYF
v_gene: TRBV10-3
len: 14
j_gene: TRBJ2-7

CDR3aa: CASSLAAGVTEAFF
v_gene: TRBV5-1
len: 14
j_gene: TRBJ1-1

CDR3aa: CASSLATAYEQYF
v_gene: TRBV7-2
len: 13
j_gene: TRBJ2-7

CDR3aa: CSLHRANEQFF
v_gene: TRBV20-1
len: 11
j_gene: TRBJ2-1

CDR3aa: CASSLEGAANEKLFF
v_gene: TRBV7-8
len: 15
j_gene: TRBJ1-4

CDR3aa: CASSPVRVDQPQHF
v_gene: TRBV19
len: 14
j_gene: TRBJ1-5

CDR3aa: CASSPRDRAPDTQYF
v_gene: TRBV11-3
len: 15
j_gene: TRBJ2-3

CDR3aa: CASRKQGSYGYTF
v_gene: TRBV19
len: 13
j_gene: TRBJ1-2

CDR3aa: CASSHGHNTGELFF
v_gene: TRBV6-2/TRBV6-3
len: 14
j_gene: TRBJ2-2

CDR3aa: CASSLDSGGLYEQYF
v_gene: TRBV7-9
len: 15
j_gene: TRBJ2-7

CDR3aa: CASSVVGGSTDTQYF
v_gene: TRBV9
len: 15
j_gene: TRBJ2-3